Below, 23 T cell receptor beta chains from the same sample are listed, as sequenced in a study of regulatory T cells in long-lasting Graves disease. TCR beta libraries were built with iRepertoire HTBI primers and Arm-PCR of CDR3 regions. TCRdb reanalysed the multiplex PCR reads using MiXCR and keeps one entry per CDR3 protein. The table has hundreds of thousands of distinct CDR3 sequences, roughly 17% seen once. Time point of the sample: newly diagnosed GD, antithyroid drugs for less than 3 months. The authors made the TCR library using RNA they extracted from PBMCs. These data are also associated with another study on T cells in Graves' hyperthyroidism and ophthalmopathy.

This specimen consisted of peripheral blood mononuclear cells (PBMCs), obtained at new diagnosis, from a patient treated with antithyroid drugs. The receptor source for this set is a woman aged 25 to 45 with Graves disease.

This clonotype was found many times. A read error may produce the germline difference seen at one junction end. This chain links TRBV7-7 with TRBJ2-1; D is tentatively TRBD1 or TRBD2 (5 bases each). Looked up from germline, CDR1 is SSHAT and CDR2 is FNYEAQ (reference sequence). This CDR3 region has 16 residues. The DNA for the CDR3 is TGTGCTAGCAGCCCCTCGGGGCTAGCCCTAGTTAATGAGCAGTTCTTC. Translation gives CASSPSGLALVNEQFF.

As for this clonotype: Being one base from a much bigger clone, this may be a read error. The final CDR3 position lacks the conserved phenylalanine or tryptophan, pointing to a likely read error. This chain joins TRBV5-1 and TRBJ1-5; maybe TRBD1 (5 bases). This CDR3 region has 16 residues. V was cut by 0 bases and J by 5 bases, with 15 bases left in between. Germline-derived CDR1 and CDR2 are SGHRS and YFSETQ. CDR3 sequence (DNA): TGCGCCAGCAGCTTGGCTGCAGGACACCGATATCAGCCCCAGCATCTT. This encodes CASSLAAGHRYQPQHL.

This clonotype came up many times. The chain carries TRBV11-2 and TRBJ1-1; tentatively, D is TRBD1 (5 bases). The V gene lost 1 base and the J gene lost 1 base, with 16 bases spanning the gap. Germline CDR1 is SGHAT and CDR2 is FQNNGV. This CDR3 has 17 amino acids. CDR3 in amino acids: CASSLGQGTRPNTEAFF. CDR3 nucleotides: TGTGCCAGCAGCTTAGGGCAGGGCACGCGACCGAACACTGAAGCTTTCTTT.

V is TRBV7-9 and J is TRBJ1-4, with 7 bases identical to TRBD1. The CDR3 runs 16 residues. Trimming took 4 bases from V and 8 from J; bases not matched to a gene: 13. Per the germline V gene, CDR1 is SEHNR and CDR2 is FQNEAQ (reference sequence). CDR3 sequence reads: CASSSIMTGSEEKLFF. The DNA for the CDR3 is TGTGCCAGCAGCTCCATCATGACAGGGAGCGAAGAAAAACTGTTTTTT.

This clonotype was counted at least ten times. CDR3 sequence reads: CASSLSLRSSYNEQFF. CDR3 DNA: TGCGCCAGCAGCCTGTCCCTCCGTAGCTCCTACAATGAGCAGTTCTTC. This rearrangement joins TRBV5-1 to TRBJ2-1; no clear D. Per the germline V gene, CDR1 is SGHRS and CDR2 is YFSETQ. The V and J ends lost 4 bases and 0 bases respectively, with 14 bases between them. The CDR3 totals 16 residues.

This clonotype was counted a few times. Written as DNA, the CDR3 is TGCGCCAGCAGCCAAGATTTAGCGACCGGGGAGCTGTTTTTT. Its translation is CASSQDLATGELFF. The chain couples TRBV4-3 to TRBJ2-2, with TRBD2 as a possible D gene (5 bases). The CDR3 has 14 residues. V was shortened by 0 bases and J by 5 bases, with 7 bases between the two germline ends. CDR1 LGHNA and CDR2 YSLEER come from the germline V gene.

This clonotype was counted many times. The genes are TRBV2 and TRBJ2-5, with D hard to call. Germline loops: CDR1 SNHLY, CDR2 FYNNEI. CDR3 length: 11 residues. The V and J ends lost 6 bases and 1 base respectively, with 3 bases between them. The CDR3 is CASRVQETQYF. In DNA form, the CDR3 reads TGTGCCAGCAGGGTCCAAGAGACCCAGTACTTC.

This clonotype was picked up many times. The J gene is TRBJ2-3, the V gene TRBV11-2; 16 bases are shared with TRBD2. Looked up from germline, CDR1 is SGHAT and CDR2 is FQNNGV. Trimming removed 3 bases from V and 7 bases from J; junction bases left unmatched: 13. The CDR3 is 19 amino acids. CDR3 sequence: CASSLITPGLAGGPHTQYF. The DNA of the CDR3 is TGTGCCAGCAGCTTGATAACACCGGGACTAGCGGGAGGGCCGCATACGCAGTATTTT.

The gene calls are TRBV15 and TRBJ1-4; no definite D call. Germline V CDR1 and CDR2: LNHNV, YYDKDF (reference sequence). The length of the CDR3 is 16 residues. V was clipped by 0 bases and J by 3 bases, with 11 bases between them. This CDR3 reads CATSRDRGAANEKLFF. DNA for the CDR3: TGTGCCACCAGCAGAGATCGAGGCGCGGCTAATGAAAAACTGTTTTTT.

The chain employs TRBV7-9 and TRBJ2-1, with TRBD1 matching 7 bases. V trimming: 5 bases; J trimming: 4 bases; junction bases outside the gene matches: 2. Germline CDR1 reads SEHNR; CDR2 reads FQNEAQ (reference sequence). The CDR3 is 13 amino acids. The CDR3 reads CASSPTGYNEQFF. The CDR3, as DNA: TGTGCCAGCAGCCCGACAGGGTACAATGAGCAGTTCTTC.

This clonotype was recorded many times. This CDR3 is CASRGLVGVSSYNEQFF. In DNA form, the CDR3 reads TGTGCCAGCAGGGGACTAGTAGGGGTCAGCTCCTACAATGAGCAGTTCTTC. V and J are TRBV28 and TRBJ2-1, with 8 bases matching TRBD2. Germline V gene sequence: CDR1 MDHEN, CDR2 SYDVKM. V was clipped by 6 bases and J by 0 bases; unmatched bases: 10. This CDR3 has 17 amino acids.

This clonotype was counted ten times or more. This chain uses TRBV20-1 with TRBJ2-2, with 8 bases matching TRBD2. The CDR3 loop spans 15 amino acids. Germline CDR1 reads DFQATT; CDR2 reads SNEGSKA (reference sequence). After removal of 0 bases from V and 6 bases from J, the junction contained 6 bases not matched to a gene. The CDR3 region is CSARDPAGVAGELFF. The CDR3 DNA follows: TGCAGTGCTAGAGATCCAGCGGGAGTAGCCGGGGAGCTGTTTTTT.

Ten or more counts support this clonotype. This chain uses TRBV18 with TRBJ2-2, with D uncertain. The length of the CDR3 is 13 residues. V lost 8 bases to trimming and J lost 0 bases, with 7 bases between them. Germline assignment: CDR1 KGHSH and CDR2 LQKENI. The CDR3 reads CASSPSNTGELFF. Written as DNA, the CDR3 is TGTGCCAGCAGCCCCTCGAACACCGGGGAGCTGTTTTTT.

This clonotype was seen repeatedly, ten times or more. The chain joins TRBV5-1 to TRBJ2-2, with TRBD2 identical over 8 bases. There are 16 residues in the CDR3. In germline, CDR1 is SGHRS, CDR2 YFSETQ. The trim removed 4 bases at V and 6 bases at J, leaving 11 bases unmatched. In DNA form, the CDR3 reads TGCGCCAGCAGCGACCCTCGAAGCGGGAGTTCCGGGGAGCTGTTTTTT. It codes for CASSDPRSGSSGELFF.

This clonotype was seen at least ten times. The rearrangement joins TRBV12-3 or TRBV12-4 to TRBJ2-7; D perhaps matches TRBD1 (5 bases). This CDR3 is 14 amino acids long. Trimming shortened V by 6 bases and J by 2 bases, and 14 bases separated the two germline ends. DNA of the CDR3: TGTGCCAGCAGCTCCTCCTCAGGGCCCTACGAGCAGTACTTC. This encodes CASSSSSGPYEQYF.

This clonotype occurred many times. This rearrangement joins TRBV28 to TRBJ1-1, with 7 bases identical to TRBD1. Unmatched junction bases numbered 7, after V lost 7 bases and J lost 5 bases. Germline lookup yields CDR1 MDHEN and CDR2 SYDVKM. The CDR3 length is 13 residues. CDR3 loop: CASKPGGGTEAFF. The CDR3 nucleotides read TGTGCCAGCAAGCCAGGGGGGGGGACTGAAGCTTTCTTT.

There are many counts of this clonotype. V and J are TRBV20-1 and TRBJ2-1; 8 bases map to TRBD2. The CDR3 spans 14 residues. Germline CDR1 and CDR2: DFQATT and SNEGSKA (reference sequence). V lost 3 bases, J lost 7 bases, and 8 bases stayed unmatched. The CDR3 bases are TGCAGTGCTAGTACGGGAGGGCCGGGGAATGAGCAGTTCTTC. Its translation is CSASTGGPGNEQFF.

This clonotype showed up just a few times. V usage is TRBV10-3 and J usage is TRBJ2-2; D is unresolved. The germline V gene has CDR1 ENHRY and CDR2 SYGVKD. This CDR3 is built from 15 residues. Deletions cut 2 bases from V and 1 base from J, with 8 bases between. CDR3 residues: CAISEGRVNTGELFF. The DNA of the CDR3 is TGTGCCATCAGTGAGGGCAGAGTGAACACCGGGGAGCTGTTTTTT.

In its sample, this clonotype was seen a few times. V is TRBV11-1 and J is TRBJ2-7; TRBD1 might be the D (5 bases). This CDR3 is built from 15 residues. Germline V gene lookup returns CDR1 SGHAT and CDR2 FQDESV (reference sequence). V lost 2 bases and J lost 1, with 12 bases in between. The CDR3, as DNA: TGTGCCAGCAGCTTAACGCGACAGATTTCCTACGAGCAGTACTTC. It is translated as CASSLTRQISYEQYF.

The gene calls are TRBV7-2 and TRBJ2-3; no definite D call. The CDR3 is 17 residues long. V lost 7 bases, J lost 2 bases, and 22 bases lay in between. Germline lookup yields CDR1 SGHTA and CDR2 FQGNSA. CDR3 region: CASTAITTSKYTDTQYF. CDR3 sequence (DNA): TGTGCCAGCACCGCGATAACAACTTCGAAGTACACAGATACGCAGTATTTT.

V and J are TRBV15 and TRBJ2-1, with D possibly matching TRBD2 (6 bases). This CDR3 is built from 12 residues. Per germline, CDR1 LNHNV and CDR2 YYDKDF (reference sequence). V was trimmed by 8 bases and J by 9 bases, leaving 14 bases between them. This CDR3 is CATSLARGEQFF. CDR3 coding DNA: TGTGCCACCTCACTAGCAAGGGGTGAGCAGTTCTTC.

This clonotype was detected ten times or more. The chain links TRBV12-3 or TRBV12-4 to TRBJ2-7, with TRBD2 identical over 14 bases. CDR3 size: 16 residues. Trimming at V came to 4 bases and at J to 7 bases, leaving 9 bases not matched to a gene. The CDR3 protein is CASSSTGTSGRREQYF. For the CDR3, the DNA is TGTGCCAGCAGTTCCACCGGGACTAGCGGGAGAAGGGAGCAGTACTTC.

Comments on this clonotype: A much larger clone is a single base away; this may be a read error. The chain recombines TRBV5-1 with TRBJ2-1; perhaps D is TRBD1 or TRBD2 (6 bases each). This CDR3 has 14 amino acids. Trimming removed 3 bases from V and 8 bases from J, with 15 bases in between. Germline assignment: CDR1 SGHRS and CDR2 YFSETQ. The chain's CDR3 is CASSSPEGGDEQFF. CDR3 in DNA: TGCGCCAGCAGCTCTCCCGAGGGGGGTGATGAGCAGTTCTTC.